These T cell receptor beta chains were read from a single sample in a study of T cell responses to AZD1222 COVID-19 vaccine. Only in-frame clones appear in the TCRdb table, and some are missing; sequencing was by immunoSEQ multiplex PCR. Among some 130,000 clones listed, 85% to 95% were seen once. The sample consisted of peripheral blood, taken 28 days after the second AZD1222 dose. These receptors were collected from an adult who received the AZD1222 COVID-19 vaccine. The CDR3 runs from the conserved cysteine through the conserved F or W. Fields, in order: V gene, clone size, CDR3 protein. Not every row has a clone size; where given, it reads once, few, many or a size class.

TRBV30 NA CAWSGQLSNQPQHF
TRBV3-1/TRBV3-2 NA CASSQDYRAGVYSGNTIYF
TRBV11-2 NA CASSSIRRAGTNYGYTF
TRBV4-3 NA CASSQDALRGRHENTEAFF
TRBV5-8 NA CASSSPGSFYGYTF
TRBV6-5 NA CASSSAGNEKLFF
TRBV5-5 NA CASSAGTGGTWAETQYF
TRBV27 NA CASSLLDRVSADTQYF
TRBV5-1 NA CASTRNRSFLNTGELFF
TRBV6-5 NA CASSRPGLTEAFF
TRBV19 NA CASSIGPGEFGTDTQYF
TRBV6-5 NA CASSSQGGVNTEAFF
TRBV6-1 NA CASSEAGGGLYIAKNIQYF
TRBV19 NA CASSTGMGFNTEAFF
TRBV14 few CASSQELRGEQYF
TRBV4-1 NA CASSQGGNEQFF
TRBV2 NA CASTRTGNTGELFF
TRBV5-8 NA CASSLGEVGYTF
TRBV2 NA CASSGSSLSQPQHF
TRBV19 NA CASKPVGANTGELFF
TRBV5-1 once CASSFYQGDTEAFF
TRBV6-2/TRBV6-3 NA CASSWTFTGDEQFF
TRBV6-2/TRBV6-3 NA CASSYSRTSGDYEQYF
TRBV19 NA CASRRVNTEAFF
TRBV18 NA CASSPPGLLYEQYF
TRBV7-9 NA CASSLSTAFTDTQYF
TRBV6-5 NA CASSSGYGYTF
TRBV7-9 NA CASSPGTLSYEQYF
TRBV4-3 NA CASSQGDASPLHF
TRBV7-8 NA CASSSQSGGRSTNEKLFF
TRBV3-1/TRBV3-2 NA CASSPDTTNYGYTF
TRBV27 NA CASSSLRGAFF
TRBV7-2 NA CASSLEIGGTTEAFF
TRBV24-1 NA CALRIQGRNEQFF
TRBV18 NA CASSRGTGEYGYTF
TRBV7-9 NA CASSTRDGPNYGYTF
TRBV30 NA CAWSVGVGNTDTQYF
TRBV29-1 NA CSVEDTVMLYGYTF
TRBV2 NA CASTESEGRVRISPLHF
TRBV6-5 NA CASSYSSGGRTEAFF
TRBV25-1 NA CASTPGGVGYEQYF
TRBV2 NA CASCFQGIGQPQHF
TRBV7-9 NA CASSRNFDRGNGYTF
TRBV7-9 NA CASSQNKEAFF
TRBV6-5 NA CASRKGLGRVDEQFF
TRBV7-9 NA CASSFRTGETDTQYF
TRBV19 NA CASSYGLALTGELFF
TRBV5-1 NA CASSLDGSYNEQFF
TRBV19 NA CASSISPLMSSYNEQFF
TRBV5-8 once CASSLTGYNSPLHF
TRBV6-5 NA CASSSRGAARAFF
TRBV28 NA CASSTSHAGSYEQYF